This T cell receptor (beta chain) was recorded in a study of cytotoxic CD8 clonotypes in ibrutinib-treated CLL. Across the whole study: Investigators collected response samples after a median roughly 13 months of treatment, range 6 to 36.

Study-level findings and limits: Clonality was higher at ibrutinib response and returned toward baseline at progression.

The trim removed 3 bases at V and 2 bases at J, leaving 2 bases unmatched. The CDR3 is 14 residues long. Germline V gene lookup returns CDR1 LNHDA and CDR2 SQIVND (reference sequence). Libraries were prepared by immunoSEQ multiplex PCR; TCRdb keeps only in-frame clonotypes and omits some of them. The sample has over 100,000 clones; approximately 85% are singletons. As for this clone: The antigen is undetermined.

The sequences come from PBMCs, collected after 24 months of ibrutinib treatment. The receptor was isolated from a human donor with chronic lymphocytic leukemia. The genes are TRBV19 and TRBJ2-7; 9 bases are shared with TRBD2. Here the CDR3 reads CASSMERGAYEQYF. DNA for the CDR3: TGTGCCAGTAGTATGGAGCGGGGGGCCTACGAGCAGTACTTC.